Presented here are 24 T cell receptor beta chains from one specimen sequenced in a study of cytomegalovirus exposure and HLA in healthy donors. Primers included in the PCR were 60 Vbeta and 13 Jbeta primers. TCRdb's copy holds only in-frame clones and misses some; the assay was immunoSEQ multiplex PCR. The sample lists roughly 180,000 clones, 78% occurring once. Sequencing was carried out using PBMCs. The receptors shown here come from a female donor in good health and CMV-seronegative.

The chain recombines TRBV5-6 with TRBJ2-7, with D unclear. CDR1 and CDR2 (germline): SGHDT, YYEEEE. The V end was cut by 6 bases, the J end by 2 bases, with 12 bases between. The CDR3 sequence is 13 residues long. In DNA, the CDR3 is TGTGCCAGCATAAAGACTGGAACCTACGAGCAGTACTTC. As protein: CASIKTGTYEQYF.

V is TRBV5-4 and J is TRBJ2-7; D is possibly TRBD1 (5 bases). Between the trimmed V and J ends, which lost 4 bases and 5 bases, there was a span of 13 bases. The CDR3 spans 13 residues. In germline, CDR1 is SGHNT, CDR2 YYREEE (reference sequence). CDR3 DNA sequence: TGTGCCAGCAGCCCTAAGGGGTCTAACGAGCAGTACTTC. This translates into CASSPKGSNEQYF.

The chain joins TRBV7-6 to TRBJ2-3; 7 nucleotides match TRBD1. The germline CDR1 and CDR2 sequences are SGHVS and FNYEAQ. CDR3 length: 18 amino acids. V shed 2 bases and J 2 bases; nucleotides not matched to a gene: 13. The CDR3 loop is CASSLSRGSRGSTDTQYF. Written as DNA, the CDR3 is TGTGCCAGCAGCTTATCGAGGGGCAGCAGGGGGTCCACAGATACGCAGTATTTT.

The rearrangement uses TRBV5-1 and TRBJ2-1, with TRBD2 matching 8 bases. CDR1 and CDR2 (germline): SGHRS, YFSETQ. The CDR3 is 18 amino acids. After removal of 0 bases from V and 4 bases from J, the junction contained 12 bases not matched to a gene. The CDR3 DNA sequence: TGCGCCAGCAGCTTGGGAGTTACTGGCGGGGGGAGGTACAATGAGCAGTTCTTC. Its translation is CASSLGVTGGGRYNEQFF.

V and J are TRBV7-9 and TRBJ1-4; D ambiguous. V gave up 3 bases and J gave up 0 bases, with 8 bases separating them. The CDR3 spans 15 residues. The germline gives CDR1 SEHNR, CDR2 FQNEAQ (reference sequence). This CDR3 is CASSFLGSTNEKLFF. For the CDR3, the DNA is TGTGCCAGCAGCTTTCTTGGCTCAACTAATGAAAAACTGTTTTTT.

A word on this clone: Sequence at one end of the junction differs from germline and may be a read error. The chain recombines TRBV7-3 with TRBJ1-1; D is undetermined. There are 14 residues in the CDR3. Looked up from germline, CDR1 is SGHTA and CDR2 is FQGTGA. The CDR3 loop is CASSLGSGNAEAFF. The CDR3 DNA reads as TGTGCCAGCAGCTTGGGGAGTGGGAACGCTGAAGCTTTCTTT.

CDR3 in amino acids: CASSFSGREAFF. The CDR3, as DNA: TGTGCCAGCAGTTTTTCCGGCAGGGAAGCTTTCTTT. The chain carries TRBV6-5 and TRBJ1-1; D unclear. Germline assignment: CDR1 MNHEY and CDR2 SVGAGI. Trimming removed 4 bases at V and 8 bases at J, with 11 bases between. This CDR3 is built from 12 residues.

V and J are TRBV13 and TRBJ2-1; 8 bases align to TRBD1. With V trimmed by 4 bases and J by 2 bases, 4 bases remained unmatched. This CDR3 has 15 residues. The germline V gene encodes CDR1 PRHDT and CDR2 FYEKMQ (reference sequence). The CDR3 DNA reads TGTGCCAGCAGCTCCCGACAGGGGCCCTACAATGAGCAGTTCTTC. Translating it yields CASSSRQGPYNEQFF.

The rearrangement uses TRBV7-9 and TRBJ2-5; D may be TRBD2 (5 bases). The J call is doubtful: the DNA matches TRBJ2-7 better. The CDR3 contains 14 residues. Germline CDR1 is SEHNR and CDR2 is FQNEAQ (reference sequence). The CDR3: CASSLGPGGYEQYF. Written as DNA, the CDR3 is TGTGCCAGCAGCTTGGGCCCAGGAGGCTACGAGCAGTACTTC.

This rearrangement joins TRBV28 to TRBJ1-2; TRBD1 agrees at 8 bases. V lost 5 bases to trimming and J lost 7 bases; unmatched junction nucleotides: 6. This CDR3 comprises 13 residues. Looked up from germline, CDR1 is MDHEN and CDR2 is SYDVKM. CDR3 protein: CASSTQGAVGYTF. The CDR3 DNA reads TGTGCCAGCAGTACTCAGGGGGCGGTTGGCTACACCTTC.

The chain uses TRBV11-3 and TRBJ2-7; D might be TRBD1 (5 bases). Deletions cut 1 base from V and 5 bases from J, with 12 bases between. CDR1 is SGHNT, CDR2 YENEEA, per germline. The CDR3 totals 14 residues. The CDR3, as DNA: TGTGCCAGCAGCTTAGGACCAGGGATCCACGAGCAGTACTTC. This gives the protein CASSLGPGIHEQYF.

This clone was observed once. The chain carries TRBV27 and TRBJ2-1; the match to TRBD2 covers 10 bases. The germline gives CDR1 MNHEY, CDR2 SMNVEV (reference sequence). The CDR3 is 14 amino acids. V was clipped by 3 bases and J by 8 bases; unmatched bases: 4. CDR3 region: CASSFSGRLDEQFF. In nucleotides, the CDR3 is TGTGCCAGCAGTTTTAGCGGGAGGCTGGATGAGCAGTTCTTC.

The CDR3, as DNA: TGTGCCATCAGTGAGTCGGGGGCCGCGGAGACCCAGTACTTC. Encoded protein: CAISESGAAETQYF. The chain is built from TRBV10-3 and TRBJ2-5; TRBD1 might be the D (6 bases). This CDR3 region has 14 residues. In germline, CDR1 is ENHRY, CDR2 SYGVKD. V lost 0 bases and J 5 bases, leaving 10 bases between the germline ends.

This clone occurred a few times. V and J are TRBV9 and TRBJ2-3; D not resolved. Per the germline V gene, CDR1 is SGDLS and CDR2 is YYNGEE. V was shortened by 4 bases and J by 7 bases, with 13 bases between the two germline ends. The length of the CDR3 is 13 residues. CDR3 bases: TGTGCCAGCAGCCCTACAGTACCTAATACGCAGTATTTT. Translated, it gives CASSPTVPNTQYF.

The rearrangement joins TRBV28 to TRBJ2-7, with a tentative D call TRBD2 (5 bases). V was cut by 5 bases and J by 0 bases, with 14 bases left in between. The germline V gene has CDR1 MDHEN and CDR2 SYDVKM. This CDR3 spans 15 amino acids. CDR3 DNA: TGTGCCAGCAGTCCGATTAGCGCGATCTCCTACGAGCAGTACTTC. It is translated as CASSPISAISYEQYF.

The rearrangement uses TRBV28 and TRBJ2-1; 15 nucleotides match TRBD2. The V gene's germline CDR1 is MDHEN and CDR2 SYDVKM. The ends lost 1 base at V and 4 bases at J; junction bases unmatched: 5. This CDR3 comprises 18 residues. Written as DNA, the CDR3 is TGTGCCAGCAGTTTATTGGGGACTAGCGGGAGGACTTACAATGAGCAGTTCTTC. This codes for CASSLLGTSGRTYNEQFF. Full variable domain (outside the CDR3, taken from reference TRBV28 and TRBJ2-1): DVKVTQSSRYLVKRTGEKVFLECVQDMDHENMFWYRQDPGLGLRLIYFSYDVKMKEKGDIPEGYSVSREKKERFSLILESASTNQTSMYLCASSLLGTSGRTYNEQFFGPGTRLTVL.

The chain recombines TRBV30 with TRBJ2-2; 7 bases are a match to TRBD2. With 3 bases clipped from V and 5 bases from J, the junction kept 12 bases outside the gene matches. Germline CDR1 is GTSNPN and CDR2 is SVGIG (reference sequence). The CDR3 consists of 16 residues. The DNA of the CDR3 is TGTGCCTGGAGCCCTTGGGGGAGGGGTAGAACCGGGGAGCTGTTTTTT. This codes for CAWSPWGRGRTGELFF.

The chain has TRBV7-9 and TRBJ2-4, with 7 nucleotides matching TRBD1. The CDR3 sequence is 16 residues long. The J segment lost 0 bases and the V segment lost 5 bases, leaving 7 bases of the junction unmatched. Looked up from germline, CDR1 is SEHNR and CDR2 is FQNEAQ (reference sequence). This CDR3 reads CASSQPGQIAKNIQYF. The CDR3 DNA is TGTGCCAGCAGCCAACCGGGACAGATAGCCAAAAACATTCAGTACTTC. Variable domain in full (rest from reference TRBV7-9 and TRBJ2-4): DTGVSQNPRHKITKRGQNVTFRCDPISEHNRLYWYRQTLGQGPEFLTYFQNEAQLEKSRLLSDRFSAERPKGSFSTLEIQRTEQGDSAMYLCASSQPGQIAKNIQYFGAGTRLSVL.

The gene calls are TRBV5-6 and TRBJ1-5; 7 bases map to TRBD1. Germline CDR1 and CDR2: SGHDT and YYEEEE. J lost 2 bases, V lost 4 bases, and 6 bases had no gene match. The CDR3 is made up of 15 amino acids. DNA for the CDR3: TGTGCCAGCAGCGCCAGGGGGGTCGGCAATCAGCCCCAGCATTTT. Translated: CASSARGVGNQPQHF.

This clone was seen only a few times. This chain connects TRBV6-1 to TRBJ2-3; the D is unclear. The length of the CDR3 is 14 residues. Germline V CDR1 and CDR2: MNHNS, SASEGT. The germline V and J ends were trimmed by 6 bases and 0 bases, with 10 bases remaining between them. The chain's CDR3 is CASRAAPSTDTQYF. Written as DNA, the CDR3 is TGTGCCAGCAGGGCAGCGCCTAGCACAGATACGCAGTATTTT.

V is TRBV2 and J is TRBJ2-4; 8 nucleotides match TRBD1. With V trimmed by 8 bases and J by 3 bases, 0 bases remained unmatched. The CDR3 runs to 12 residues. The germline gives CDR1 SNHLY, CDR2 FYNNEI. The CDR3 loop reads CASGQGKNIQYF. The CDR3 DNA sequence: TGTGCCAGCGGACAGGGCAAAAACATTCAGTACTTC.

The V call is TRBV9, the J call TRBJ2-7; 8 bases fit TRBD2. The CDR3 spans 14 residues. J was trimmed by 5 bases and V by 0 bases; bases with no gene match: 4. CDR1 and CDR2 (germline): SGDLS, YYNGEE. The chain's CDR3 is CASSVAGGPHEQYF. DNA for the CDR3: TGTGCCAGCAGCGTAGCGGGGGGGCCCCACGAGCAGTACTTC.

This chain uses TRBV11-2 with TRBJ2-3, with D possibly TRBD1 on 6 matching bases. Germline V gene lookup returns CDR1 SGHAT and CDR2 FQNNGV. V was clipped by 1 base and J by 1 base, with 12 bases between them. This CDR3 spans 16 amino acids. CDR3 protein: CASSLATGLRTDTQYF. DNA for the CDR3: TGTGCCAGCAGCTTAGCTACAGGGTTACGCACAGATACGCAGTATTTT.

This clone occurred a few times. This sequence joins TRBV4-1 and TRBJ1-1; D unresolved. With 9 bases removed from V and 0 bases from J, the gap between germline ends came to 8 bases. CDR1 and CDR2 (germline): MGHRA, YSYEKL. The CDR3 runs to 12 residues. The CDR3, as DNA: TGCGCCAGTGTGGGCCTGAACACTGAAGCTTTCTTT. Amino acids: CASVGLNTEAFF.